Listed below are T cell receptor beta chains from one sample, sequenced in a study of Ad26.COV2.S vaccination and SARS-CoV-2 variants. Sequencing used immunoSEQ multiplex PCR; TCRdb keeps in-frame clones, though not all of them. The top ten clones hold over 40% of a sample with fewer than 50,000 clones, about 80% of them seen once. The sample consisted of peripheral blood, taken after recovery from COVID-19. These receptors originate from a human donor who had recovered from COVID-19. The CDR3 runs from the conserved cysteine through the conserved F or W. D genes are given only for firm matches. Not all rows give a size; the values are once, few, many and, for expanded clones, a class.

TRBJ1-2 . . TRBV21-1 CASLSRDYGYTF TGTGCCAGCCTGAGTAGGGACTATGGCTACACCTTC
TRBJ2-3 . TRBD2 TRBV5-4 CASSLKWTSADTQYF TGTGCCAGCAGCTTGAAATGGACTAGCGCAGATACGCAGTATTTT
TRBJ2-5 once TRBD2 TRBV7-9 CASTPGTSGRKETQYF TGTGCCAGCACCCCAGGGACTAGCGGGAGGAAAGAGACCCAGTACTTC
TRBJ2-5 . . TRBV7-9 CASSPIAYQETQYF TGTGCCAGCAGCCCCATAGCGTACCAAGAGACCCAGTACTTC
TRBJ1-4 . TRBD1 TRBV29-1 CSVRDRGEKLFF TGCAGCGTGCGGGACAGGGGTGAAAAACTGTTTTTT
TRBJ1-1 . . TRBV15 CATSRDARPNTEAFF TGTGCCACCAGCAGAGATGCACGGCCGAACACTGAAGCTTTCTTT
TRBJ2-1 . . TRBV27 CASQGRSINEQFF TGTGCCAGCCAGGGAAGGAGCATCAATGAGCAGTTCTTC
TRBJ2-7 once . TRBV6-5 CASSYTGALGRHEQYF TGTGCCAGCAGTTACACGGGGGCTTTAGGGCGGCACGAGCAGTACTTC
TRBJ1-6 . . TRBV5-1 CASSSGPEGSPLHF TGCGCCAGCAGCTCCGGGCCCGAGGGGTCACCCCTCCACTTT
TRBJ1-4 once . TRBV5-1 CASSLQANEKLFF TGCGCCAGCAGCTTGCAGGCCAATGAAAAACTGTTTTTT
TRBJ1-1 . . TRBV29-1 CSVVRGWGAFF TGCAGCGTTGTGAGGGGATGGGGAGCTTTCTTT
TRBJ2-5 . . TRBV5-1 CASSQPWETQYF TGCGCCAGCAGCCAACCCTGGGAGACCCAGTACTTC
TRBJ2-2 . TRBD2 TRBV27 CASSLQLAGGLNTGELFF TGTGCCAGCAGTCTTCAACTAGCGGGGGGCCTGAACACCGGGGAGCTGTTTTTT
TRBJ1-5 . . TRBV28 CASSRAAGGPQHF TGTGCCAGCAGTCGGGCAGCCGGGGGACCCCAGCATTTT
TRBJ1-1 once . TRBV6-5 CASTLRGDTNTEAFF TGTGCCAGCACCCTAAGGGGGGATACGAACACTGAAGCTTTCTTT
TRBJ1-1 . . TRBV3-1/TRBV3-2 CASSQAVRTGGTAFF TGTGCCAGCAGCCAAGCCGTTCGGACGGGAGGTACAGCTTTCTTT
TRBJ2-3 . TRBD2 TRBV24-1 CATSAVLAGETDTQYF TGTGCCACCAGTGCTGTGTTAGCGGGGGAAACAGATACGCAGTATTTT
TRBJ1-6 . . TRBV19 CASSLHLSSYNSPLHF TGTGCCAGTAGTCTACACCTGAGCTCCTATAATTCACCCCTCCACTTT
TRBJ2-3 . TRBD2 TRBV28 CASSLASGSADTQYF TGTGCCAGCAGTTTGGCTAGCGGGAGTGCAGATACGCAGTATTTT
TRBJ1-3 . TRBD1 TRBV13 CASSPDRVASRNTIYF TGTGCCAGCAGCCCCGACAGGGTCGCCTCAAGAAACACCATATATTTT
TRBJ1-2 . TRBD1 TRBV6-5 CASGSTGGNYGYTF TGTGCCAGCGGAAGTACAGGGGGCAACTATGGCTACACCTTC
TRBJ1-2 once . TRBV18 CASSPEGRVGYTF TGTGCCAGCTCACCAGAAGGGAGGGTGGGCTACACCTTC
TRBJ1-5 . TRBD1 TRBV7-8 CASSRRTGDAYSNQPQHF TGTGCCAGCAGCCGCCGGACAGGGGATGCCTATAGCAATCAGCCCCAGCATTTT
TRBJ2-7 . TRBD2 TRBV13 CASSFGREGEEQYF TGTGCCAGCAGTTTTGGGCGGGAGGGCGAGGAGCAGTACTTC
TRBJ1-1 . . TRBV5-1 CASSLDRNTEAFF TGCGCCAGCAGCTTGGACAGGAACACTGAAGCTTTCTTT
TRBJ2-1 . TRBD1 TRBV7-7 CASSSGTGGNEQFF TGTGCCAGCAGCTCCGGGACAGGGGGAAATGAGCAGTTCTTC
TRBJ2-1 . . TRBV27 CASSRPGRANEQFF TGTGCCAGCAGTCGCCCGGGACGAGCCAATGAGCAGTTCTTC
TRBJ1-5 . . TRBV24-1 CATSDNPRYSNQPQHF TGTGCCACCAGTGATAACCCCAGGTATAGCAATCAGCCCCAGCATTTT
TRBJ1-2 . . TRBV11-2 CASSLPDRSYGYTF TGTGCCAGCAGCCTCCCCGACAGGAGCTATGGCTACACCTTC
TRBJ2-2 . TRBD2 TRBV25-1 CASSVRGTSGITGELFF TGTGCCAGCAGTGTAAGAGGGACTAGCGGGATCACCGGGGAGCTGTTTTTT
TRBJ1-5 few . TRBV2 CASSVARGQGGGQPQHF TGTGCCAGCAGTGTAGCGCGGGGACAAGGAGGTGGTCAGCCCCAGCATTTT
TRBJ1-2 . . TRBV4-1 CASSLLPAGPSNYGYTF TGCGCCAGCAGCCTGCTGCCAGCCGGCCCATCTAACTATGGCTACACCTTC
TRBJ1-1 . TRBD1 TRBV7-9 CASSRGQGNTEAFF TGTGCCAGCAGCCGAGGACAGGGGAACACTGAAGCTTTCTTT
TRBJ2-3 . TRBD2 TRBV27 CASSLFALAGGGDTQYF TGTGCCAGCAGTTTATTTGCACTAGCGGGGGGAGGAGATACGCAGTATTTT
TRBJ1-5 . . TRBV18 CASSPKGPNQPQHF TGTGCCAGCTCGCCAAAGGGTCCTAATCAGCCCCAGCATTTT
TRBJ2-5 . . TRBV15 CATSSRTFDSRQETQYF TGTGCCACCAGCAGCCGGACCTTTGACAGTCGCCAAGAGACCCAGTACTTC
TRBJ2-2 . . TRBV20-1 CSASSLVRGTGELFF TGCAGTGCTAGTTCGTTGGTGCGGGGCACCGGGGAGCTGTTTTTT
TRBJ2-1 . . TRBV29-1 CSVGGGIYNEQFF TGCAGCGTTGGGGGTGGGATCTACAATGAGCAGTTCTTC
TRBJ1-5 . . TRBV2 CASSEPGPSNQPQHF TGTGCCAGCAGTGAACCGGGACCCAGCAATCAGCCCCAGCATTTT
TRBJ2-2 . . TRBV6-1 CASSGQFLANTGELFF TGTGCCAGCAGTGGCCAGTTTCTCGCGAACACCGGGGAGCTGTTTTTT
TRBJ2-1 once TRBD2 TRBV10-3 CAISPGTSGAEQFF TGTGCCATCAGTCCCGGGACTAGCGGCGCCGAGCAGTTCTTC
TRBJ2-1 . TRBD1 TRBV9 CASSVEGQGSDEQFF TGTGCCAGCAGCGTAGAGGGACAGGGTAGCGATGAGCAGTTCTTC
TRBJ1-6 few . TRBV3-1/TRBV3-2 CASSPQPQNSPLHF TGTGCCAGCAGCCCCCAACCGCAGAATTCACCCCTCCACTTT
TRBJ2-7 . TRBD1 TRBV6-5 CASGAGGPYEQYF TGTGCCAGCGGGGCAGGGGGCCCCTACGAGCAGTACTTC
TRBJ1-2 many . TRBV9 CASSVDRNYGYTF TGTGCCAGCAGCGTAGATAGGAACTATGGCTACACCTTC
TRBJ1-1 . . TRBV7-2 CASSLVATTEAFF TGTGCCAGCAGCTTAGTGGCGACCACTGAAGCTTTCTTT
TRBJ2-2 . . TRBV2 CASSGTYTGELFF TGTGCCAGCAGCGGGACTTACACCGGGGAGCTGTTTTTT
TRBJ1-1 . . TRBV3-1/TRBV3-2 CASRGAYEAFF TGTGCCAGCAGGGGAGCGTATGAAGCTTTCTTT
TRBJ2-2 many TRBD2 TRBV19 CASRGLGATGELFF TGTGCCAGCCGCGGACTAGGAGCCACCGGGGAGCTGTTTTTT
TRBJ1-6 . . TRBV10-3 CAISEVGASPLHF TGTGCCATCAGTGAGGTGGGGGCTTCACCCCTCCACTTT
TRBJ1-5 . . TRBV19 CASRAQVGSNQPQHF TGTGCCAGTAGAGCGCAAGTGGGGAGCAATCAGCCCCAGCATTTT
TRBJ2-2 . . TRBV10-3 CAISETPSTGELFF TGTGCCATCAGTGAGACCCCAAGTACCGGGGAGCTGTTTTTT
TRBJ1-1 once . TRBV18 CASSNAGQMNTEAFF TGTGCCAGCTCAAACGCGGGGCAGATGAACACTGAAGCTTTCTTT
TRBJ1-1 . TRBD1 TRBV20-1 CSASRSGQGYTEAFF TGCAGTGCTAGTCGGTCGGGACAGGGGTACACTGAAGCTTTCTTT
TRBJ1-3 . . TRBV11-2 CASSYSSLSGNTIYF TGTGCCAGCAGCTATAGCAGCCTCTCTGGAAACACCATATATTTT